This TCR beta chain was profiled in a study of cytomegalovirus exposure and HLA in healthy donors. Study conclusions and caveats: It was shown in a later analysis that HLA-associated TCR beta chains were more clonally expanded than other, equally common chains.

PCR employed 60 Vbeta and 13 Jbeta primers. Assay used: immunoSEQ multiplex PCR; TCRdb lists only in-frame clones, some missing. The sample yields some 200,000 clones, roughly 77% seen once. Note on this clone: Its antigen remains unknown.

The CDR3 spans 16 residues. Germline CDR1 is MDHEN and CDR2 is SYDVKM. Germline trimming cut 8 bases from V and 7 bases from J; bases unmatched to any gene: 18. The chain recombines TRBV28 with TRBJ2-7; 9 nucleotides line up with TRBD2. The receptor comes from a male donor in good health and CMV-seropositive. Sequencing input: PBMCs. CDR3 sequence (DNA): TGTGCCAGCGCAGTTTATGGAACTAGCGGGCTGTTAGAGCAGTACTTC. Translated: CASAVYGTSGLLEQYF. Drawing the rest from reference TRBV28 and TRBJ2-7, the complete variable domain is DVKVTQSSRYLVKRTGEKVFLECVQDMDHENMFWYRQDPGLGLRLIYFSYDVKMKEKGDIPEGYSVSREKKERFSLILESASTNQTSMYLCASAVYGTSGLLEQYFGPGTRLTVT.